This T cell receptor (beta chain) was found in a study of CD8 T cells in Susac syndrome. CD8+ and CD4+ blood T cells underwent TCR beta sequencing. Negative isolation was used for CD8+ and CD4+ T cells and FACS enrichment for TEMRA cells. This CDR3 has 14 residues. The germline CDR1 and CDR2 sequences are SQVTM and ANQGSEA. Trimming at V came to 4 bases and at J to 9 bases, leaving 10 bases not matched to a gene. After extraction with the RNeasy kit, roughly 0.45 to 1 ug of the RNA was reverse transcribed using random hexamers. The CDR3 of TCR beta was amplified by immunoSEQ multiplex PCR across 54 Vbeta and 13 Jbeta. One entry per CDR3 protein, called by TCRdb with MiXCR from the immunoSEQ multiplex PCR reads. Here the sample spans about 150,000 distinct CDR3 sequences, 92% being singletons.

The specimen was CD4+ T cells from PBMCs. This TCR was sampled from a human donor in good health. V is TRBV29-1 and J is TRBJ2-1; 9 bases are a match to TRBD2. The CDR3 loop reads CSVGGTSSGGEQFF. The CDR3 region has the DNA TGCAGCGTTGGGGGGACTAGCTCTGGGGGTGAGCAGTTCTTC.